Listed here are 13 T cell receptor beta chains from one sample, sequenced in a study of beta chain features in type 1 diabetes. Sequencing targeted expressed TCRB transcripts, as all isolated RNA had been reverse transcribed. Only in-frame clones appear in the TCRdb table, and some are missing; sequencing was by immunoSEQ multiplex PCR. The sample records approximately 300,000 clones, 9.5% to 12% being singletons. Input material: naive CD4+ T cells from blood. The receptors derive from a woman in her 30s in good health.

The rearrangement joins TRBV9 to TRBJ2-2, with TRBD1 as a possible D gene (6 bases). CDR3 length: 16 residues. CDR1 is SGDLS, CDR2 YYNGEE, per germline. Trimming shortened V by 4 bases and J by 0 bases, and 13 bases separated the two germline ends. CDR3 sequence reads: CASSTRQAANTGELFF. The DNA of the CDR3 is TGTGCCAGCAGCACCCGACAGGCCGCGAACACCGGGGAGCTGTTTTTT. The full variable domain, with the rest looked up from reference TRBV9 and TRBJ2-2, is DSGVTQTPKHLITATGQRVTLRCSPRSGDLSVYWYQQSLDQGLQFLIQYYNGEERAKGNILERFSAQQFPDLHSELNLSSLELGDSALYFCASSTRQAANTGELFFGEGSRLTVL.

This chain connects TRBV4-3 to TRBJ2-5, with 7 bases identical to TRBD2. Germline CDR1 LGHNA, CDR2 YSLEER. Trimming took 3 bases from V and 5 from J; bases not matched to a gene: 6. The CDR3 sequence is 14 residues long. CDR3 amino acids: CASSHSGGAETQYF. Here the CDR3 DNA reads TGCGCCAGCAGCCACTCGGGGGGTGCGGAGACCCAGTACTTC.

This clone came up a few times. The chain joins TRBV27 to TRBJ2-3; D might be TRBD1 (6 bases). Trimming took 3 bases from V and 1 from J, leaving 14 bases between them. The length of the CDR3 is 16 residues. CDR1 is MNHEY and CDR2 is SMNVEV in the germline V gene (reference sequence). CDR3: CASSFSRGLGTDTQYF. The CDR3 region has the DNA TGTGCCAGCAGTTTCTCCAGGGGCTTGGGCACAGATACGCAGTATTTT.

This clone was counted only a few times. The CDR3 spells CASRTDLLYEQYF. CDR3 bases: TGTGCCAGCAGGACTGACTTGCTCTATGAGCAGTACTTC. This chain uses TRBV2 with TRBJ2-7, with no clear D. The CDR3 has 13 amino acids. V lost 6 bases to trimming and J lost 7 bases, with 16 bases between them. Germline lookup yields CDR1 SNHLY and CDR2 FYNNEI.

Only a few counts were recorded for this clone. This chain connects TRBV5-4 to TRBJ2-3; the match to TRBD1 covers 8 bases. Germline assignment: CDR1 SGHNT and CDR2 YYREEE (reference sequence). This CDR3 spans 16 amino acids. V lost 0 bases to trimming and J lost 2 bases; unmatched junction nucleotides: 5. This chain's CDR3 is CASSLANRGITDTQYF. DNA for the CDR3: TGTGCCAGCAGCTTGGCCAACAGGGGGATCACAGATACGCAGTATTTT.

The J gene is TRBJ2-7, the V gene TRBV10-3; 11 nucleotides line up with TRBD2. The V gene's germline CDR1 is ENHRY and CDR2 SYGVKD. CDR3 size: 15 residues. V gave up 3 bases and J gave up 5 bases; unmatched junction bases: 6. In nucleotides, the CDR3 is TGTGCCATCAGTGAAGCGGGACTAGCGGCTGACGAGCAGTACTTC. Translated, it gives CAISEAGLAADEQYF.

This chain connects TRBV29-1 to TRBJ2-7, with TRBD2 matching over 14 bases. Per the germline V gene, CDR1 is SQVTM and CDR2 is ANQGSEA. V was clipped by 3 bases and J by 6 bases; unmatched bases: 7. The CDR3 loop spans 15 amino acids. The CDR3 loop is CSVERGTSGSGEQYF. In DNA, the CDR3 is TGCAGCGTTGAGAGGGGGACTAGCGGGAGCGGCGAGCAGTACTTC.

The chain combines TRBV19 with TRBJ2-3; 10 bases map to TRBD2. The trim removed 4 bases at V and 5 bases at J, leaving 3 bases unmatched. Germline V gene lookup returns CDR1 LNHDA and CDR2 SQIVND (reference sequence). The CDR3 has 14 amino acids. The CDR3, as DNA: TGTGCCAGTAGTACTCGGACTAGCGGAGATACGCAGTATTTT. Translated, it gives CASSTRTSGDTQYF. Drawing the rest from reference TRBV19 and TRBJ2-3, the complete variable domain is DGGITQSPKYLFRKEGQNVTLSCEQNLNHDAMYWYRQDPGQGLRLIYYSQIVNDFQKGDIAEGYSVSREKKESFPLTVTSAQKNPTAFYLCASSTRTSGDTQYFGPGTRLTVL.

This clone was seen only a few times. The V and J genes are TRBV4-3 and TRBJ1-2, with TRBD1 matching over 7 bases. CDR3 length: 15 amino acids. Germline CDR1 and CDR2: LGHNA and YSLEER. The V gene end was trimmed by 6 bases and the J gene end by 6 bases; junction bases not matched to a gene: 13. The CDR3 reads CASRRDSGIANGYTF. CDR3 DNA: TGCGCCAGCAGACGGGACAGCGGTATTGCGAATGGCTACACCTTC.

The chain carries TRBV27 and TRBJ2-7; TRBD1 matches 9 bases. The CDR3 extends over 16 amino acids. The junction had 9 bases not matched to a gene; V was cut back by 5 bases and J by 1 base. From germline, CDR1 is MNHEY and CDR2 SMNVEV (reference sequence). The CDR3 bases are TGTGCCAGCAGTCAACAGCCTGACAGGGGGTCCTACGAGCAGTACTTC. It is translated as CASSQQPDRGSYEQYF.

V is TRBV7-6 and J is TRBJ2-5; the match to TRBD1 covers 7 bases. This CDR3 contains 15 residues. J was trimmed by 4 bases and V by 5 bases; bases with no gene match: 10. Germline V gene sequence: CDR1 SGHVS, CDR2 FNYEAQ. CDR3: CASSRKGQLVETQYF. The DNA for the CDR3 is TGTGCCAGCAGCCGGAAGGGACAGCTCGTAGAGACCCAGTACTTC.

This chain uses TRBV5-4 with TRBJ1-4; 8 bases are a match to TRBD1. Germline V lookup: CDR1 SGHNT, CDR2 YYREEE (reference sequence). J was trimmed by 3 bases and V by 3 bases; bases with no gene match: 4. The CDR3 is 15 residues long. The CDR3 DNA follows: TGTGCCAGCAGCTCATCGGGACAGGCTAATGAAAAACTGTTTTTT. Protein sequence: CASSSSGQANEKLFF.

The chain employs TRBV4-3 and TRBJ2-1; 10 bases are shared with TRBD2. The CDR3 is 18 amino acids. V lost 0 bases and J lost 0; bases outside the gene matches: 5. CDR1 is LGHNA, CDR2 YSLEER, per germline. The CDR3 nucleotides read TGCGCCAGCAGCCAAGATCGTGGACTAGCGGACTCCTACAATGAGCAGTTCTTC. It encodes CASSQDRGLADSYNEQFF.